The entry below gives a single T cell receptor (beta chain) sequence along with its context. Antigen: not known. CDR1 is SGHAT and CDR2 is FQNNGV in the germline V gene. The CDR3 is 16 amino acids. V dropped 5 bases and J dropped 5 bases, with 22 bases sitting between them. TCRdb itself ran the 5' RACE reads through MiXCR, one entry per CDR3 protein. The profile covers more than 600,000 distinct CDR3 sequences, with 15% to 20% appearing a single time and about 20% taken by the ten largest. The sample is drawn from a study of CD8 T cells in ankylosing spondylitis. Study-wide findings and caveats: Ankylosing spondylitis blood appeared to carry a characteristic TCR beta motif of several highly homologous variants.

The J gene is TRBJ2-7, the V gene TRBV11-2; the D call may be TRBD1 or TRBD2 (6 bases each). The TCR was taken from a male donor with ankylosing spondylitis. The specimen was blood, either unsorted or a sorted T cell fraction (not recorded which). The CDR3 DNA reads as TGTGCCAGCAGCGAGAGGCGTATAGGGGGGACGAACGAGCAGTACTTC. Encoded protein: CASSERRIGGTNEQYF.